This T cell receptor beta chain was captured by sequencing in a study of shared clonotypes between healthy human individuals. Findings and caveats of the study: Clonotypes shared by all four sorted-subset donors had higher generation probabilities than non-shared clonotypes. Shared across several donors were around 4.7% of the naive CD4 clonotypes.

Naive CD8 isolation took CD45RO-negative cells positively selected for CCR7 and excluded terminally differentiated effector memory CD45RA+ cells. The ends were cut back, 4 bases at V and 3 bases at J, with 6 bases in the middle. This CDR3 comprises 11 residues. Germline CDR1 is DFQATT and CDR2 is SNEGSKA (reference sequence). With respect to this clone: Its specificity is unknown.

Deep-level settings were used for running the assay. Per sorted-subset replicate PCR, input was roughly 200 ng DNA, representing about 30,000 T cell genomes. Clones were read by immunoSEQ multiplex PCR, and TCRdb kept only the in-frame ones, dropping some. The repertoire consists of hundreds of thousands of clones, with 92% occurring once and the leading ten covering about a quarter. The chain couples TRBV20-1 to TRBJ1-1; D remains unclear. The specimen was naive CD8+ T cells sorted from blood. The receptor comes from a man between 25 and 39 years old in good health. The CDR3 DNA sequence: TGCAGTGCTACCACCTACACTGAAGCTTTCTTT. Translating gives CSATTYTEAFF.